This entry lists 27 T cell receptor beta chains sequenced from one sample in a study of CD8+ T cells in alopecia areata. Sequencing relied on a cDNA template that was reverse transcribed from extracted RNA. Method: immunoSEQ multiplex PCR; TCRdb's copy keeps in-frame clones and lacks some. Among approximately 200,000 clones listed, 45% to 65% were seen once. Treatment: oral pan-JAK inhibitor, 5-10 mg twice daily. The sample in question was CD4+ T cells sorted from blood, obtained at week 4, from a patient treated with tofacitinib. These receptors originate from a human donor with alopecia areata.

The V call is TRBV7-2, the J call TRBJ2-1; 7 nucleotides agree with TRBD1. The V and J ends lost 4 bases and 14 bases, in that order; junction bases with no gene match: 5. This CDR3 contains 11 residues. Germline V gene lookup returns CDR1 SGHTA and CDR2 FQGNSA. This CDR3 reads CASSSDRVEFF. The CDR3 coding sequence is TGTGCCAGCAGCTCCGACAGGGTCGAGTTCTTC.

This clone appeared a few times. The chain has TRBV29-1 and TRBJ1-4; a weak D match, TRBD1 (5 bases). The germline CDR1 and CDR2 sequences are SQVTM and ANQGSEA. The CDR3 is made up of 12 amino acids. The germline V and J ends were trimmed by 5 bases and 7 bases, with 11 bases remaining between them. CDR3 region: CSVLGDGEKLFF. CDR3 DNA sequence: TGCAGCGTTTTAGGGGATGGTGAAAAACTGTTTTTT.

The count of this clone is one. The rearrangement links TRBV20-1 to TRBJ2-3, with unresolved D. With 6 bases removed from V and 7 bases from J, the gap between germline ends came to 11 bases. The CDR3 has 11 residues. CDR1 is DFQATT, CDR2 SNEGSKA, per germline (reference sequence). The CDR3 protein is CSANSLNTQYF. In DNA, the CDR3 is TGCAGTGCCAACTCCCTGAATACGCAGTATTTT.

The genes are TRBV6-5 and TRBJ2-2; TRBD2 agrees at 9 bases. Germline assignment: CDR1 MNHEY and CDR2 SVGAGI. The CDR3 covers 14 residues. V was clipped by 7 bases and J by 6 bases; unmatched bases: 6. This CDR3 is CASNLIAGAGELFF. The CDR3, as DNA: TGTGCCAGCAATCTAATAGCGGGAGCCGGGGAGCTGTTTTTT.

This chain joins TRBV29-1 and TRBJ2-5; 7 bases align to TRBD2. The CDR3 loop spans 18 amino acids. Germline lookup yields CDR1 SQVTM and CDR2 ANQGSEA. V lost 5 bases and J lost 1; bases outside the gene matches: 19. This CDR3 is CSVLGILAGLTIQETQYF. The CDR3 DNA reads as TGCAGCGTTCTAGGTATATTAGCGGGCCTTACGATCCAAGAGACCCAGTACTTC.

The rearrangement links TRBV6-6 to TRBJ2-5; 8 positions match TRBD1. The ends lost 6 bases at V and 1 base at J; junction bases unmatched: 7. The CDR3 is 15 amino acids. Germline CDR1 is MNHNY and CDR2 is SVGAGI (reference sequence). CDR3 sequence reads: CASRPDRVTQETQYF. The CDR3 DNA sequence: TGTGCCAGCAGGCCGGACAGGGTGACCCAAGAGACCCAGTACTTC.

The V gene is TRBV30, the J gene TRBJ2-3, with D unresolved. Trimming took off 6 bases at V and 0 bases at J, with 7 bases between the two ends. CDR3 length: 12 amino acids. Germline assignment: CDR1 GTSNPN and CDR2 SVGIG (reference sequence). The CDR3 sequence: CACRTSTDTQYF. CDR3 coding DNA: TGTGCCTGCAGAACTAGCACAGATACGCAGTATTTT.

This sequence joins TRBV5-1 and TRBJ2-7, with 8 bases identical to TRBD1. This CDR3 has 14 residues. Trimming at V came to 3 bases and at J to 6 bases, leaving 8 bases not matched to a gene. Germline values: CDR1 SGHRS, CDR2 YFSETQ. In nucleotides, the CDR3 is TGCGCCAGCAGCTCCCGGACAGGGTCTGGCGAGCAGTACTTC. Its protein is CASSSRTGSGEQYF.

V gene TRBV5-4 combines with J gene TRBJ2-6; D might be TRBD1 (5 bases). V was pared by 5 bases and J by 0 bases, with 9 bases between. This CDR3 has 15 residues. Germline V CDR1 and CDR2: SGHNT, YYREEE (reference sequence). This CDR3 is CASRPDSSGANVLTF. DNA of the CDR3: TGTGCCAGCAGGCCAGACAGCTCTGGGGCCAACGTCCTGACTTTC.

At least ten counts were recorded for this clone. The rearrangement uses TRBV7-9 and TRBJ2-1, with 8 bases fitting TRBD2. Germline CDR1 SEHNR, CDR2 FQNEAQ (reference sequence). J was trimmed by 9 bases and V by 5 bases; bases with no gene match: 9. This CDR3 spans 14 amino acids. CDR3 protein: CASSPRRGASEQFF. The CDR3, as DNA: TGTGCCAGCAGCCCCAGGCGGGGGGCTAGTGAGCAGTTCTTC.

CDR3 amino acids: CASRSPRSEAFF. CDR3 nucleotides: TGTGCCAGCAGATCGCCACGGTCTGAAGCTTTCTTT. The rearrangement uses TRBV6-5 and TRBJ1-1; D call uncertain. The V and J ends lost 6 bases and 6 bases respectively, with 11 bases between them. The germline CDR1 and CDR2 sequences are MNHEY and SVGAGI. There are 12 residues in the CDR3.

CDR3 sequence reads: CAWSGTLTGEKLFF. The CDR3 DNA reads as TGTGCCTGGAGTGGGACCCTAACGGGTGAAAAACTGTTTTTT. The chain recombines TRBV30 with TRBJ1-4; D gene uncertain. Germline lookup yields CDR1 GTSNPN and CDR2 SVGIG (reference sequence). This CDR3 region has 14 residues. V lost 1 base and J lost 7, with 13 bases in between.

The rearrangement joins TRBV5-1 to TRBJ2-2; D remains unclear. In germline, CDR1 is SGHRS, CDR2 YFSETQ. The CDR3 totals 11 residues. Trimming cost V 3 bases and J 8 bases, with 5 bases left between them. CDR3 sequence: CASSYEGELFF. The CDR3 coding sequence is TGCGCCAGCAGCTACGAGGGGGAGCTGTTTTTT.

This clone was recorded a few times. The J gene is TRBJ2-7, the V gene TRBV2; tentative D call: TRBD1 (7 bases). Trimming left V 1 base short and J 4 bases short, with 11 bases between. The CDR3 consists of 14 residues. The germline V gene encodes CDR1 SNHLY and CDR2 FYNNEI. DNA for the CDR3: TGTGCCAGCAGTGAAGGCAGGGGGGAATACGAGCAGTACTTC. Its protein is CASSEGRGEYEQYF.

This rearrangement joins TRBV2 to TRBJ2-5; D unresolved. This CDR3 is built from 13 residues. V lost 7 bases and J 2 bases, leaving 11 bases between the germline ends. Germline values: CDR1 SNHLY, CDR2 FYNNEI. CDR3 nucleotide sequence: TGTGCCAGCAATCAGGTGGAGCAAGAGACCCAGTACTTC. As protein: CASNQVEQETQYF. The whole variable domain, remainder taken from reference TRBV2 and TRBJ2-5, is EPEVTQTPSHQVTQMGQEVILRCVPISNHLYFYWYRQILGQKVEFLVSFYNNEISEKSEIFDDQFSVERPDGSNFTLKIRSTKLEDSAMYFCASNQVEQETQYFGPGTRLLVL.

The chain joins TRBV30 to TRBJ2-1; D tentatively fits TRBD1 or TRBD2 (5 bases each). Germline V lookup: CDR1 GTSNPN, CDR2 SVGIG (reference sequence). This CDR3 has 15 amino acids. Between the trimmed V and J ends, which lost 3 bases and 3 bases, there was a span of 15 bases. As DNA, the CDR3 is TGTGCCTGGAGCGGGGACCTGGACGTCTACAATGAGCAGTTCTTC. Its translation is CAWSGDLDVYNEQFF.

The chain is built from TRBV27 and TRBJ1-1; D is perhaps TRBD1 (5 bases). V shed 4 bases and J shed 0 bases, with 15 bases lying between them. CDR3 size: 16 residues. The germline V gene has CDR1 MNHEY and CDR2 SMNVEV (reference sequence). The CDR3 nucleotides read TGTGCCAGCAGTTCGCCCTCGGGGCTCGTGAACACTGAAGCTTTCTTT. This codes for CASSSPSGLVNTEAFF.

The chain employs TRBV6-6 and TRBJ1-2; 12 nucleotides line up with TRBD1. Germline V gives CDR1 MNHNY, CDR2 SVGAGI (reference sequence). J lost 8 bases, V lost 4 bases, and 5 bases had no gene match. This CDR3 has 14 residues. The CDR3 region is CASSSLGTGGGYTF. The CDR3, as DNA: TGTGCCAGCAGTTCCCTCGGGACAGGGGGCGGCTACACCTTC.

This clone was seen only a few times. The J gene is TRBJ1-2, the V gene TRBV30; no firm D call. V gave up 5 bases and J gave up 2 bases, with 12 bases separating them. Per germline, CDR1 GTSNPN and CDR2 SVGIG (reference sequence). CDR3 length: 13 amino acids. The CDR3 region has the DNA TGTGCCTGGGGAGACCGAGGGAACTATGGCTACACCTTC. Protein sequence: CAWGDRGNYGYTF.

Comments on this clone: Compared with germline, one end of the junction differs, possibly owing to a read error. The V call is TRBV4-1, the J call TRBJ2-1; 8 positions match TRBD2. The CDR3 is made up of 16 amino acids. Germline values: CDR1 MGHRA, CDR2 YSYEKL. The CDR3 region is CASSQPRGRGDNEQFF. CDR3 coding DNA: TGTGCCAGCAGCCAACCCCGTGGGCGGGGGGACAATGAGCAGTTCTTC.

The genes are TRBV30 and TRBJ2-5, with no clear D. V lost 0 bases to trimming and J lost 2 bases, with 4 bases between them. The CDR3 is 12 amino acids. The germline CDR1 and CDR2 sequences are GTSNPN and SVGIG (reference sequence). The CDR3 reads CAWSVGQETQYF. For the CDR3, the DNA is TGTGCCTGGAGTGTAGGGCAAGAGACCCAGTACTTC.

The chain links TRBV29-1 to TRBJ2-5, with D unclear. The germline CDR1 and CDR2 sequences are SQVTM and ANQGSEA. CDR3 length equals 11 residues. V was cut by 6 bases and J by 13 bases, with 18 bases left in between. The CDR3 loop is CSVVGYRTAYF. Here the CDR3 DNA reads TGCAGCGTCGTAGGTTATAGGACGGCGTACTTC.

This clone was recorded a few times. This chain connects TRBV5-4 to TRBJ2-3; D not resolved. CDR1 SGHNT and CDR2 YYREEE come from the germline V gene (reference sequence). Trimming took 4 bases from V and 5 from J, leaving 11 bases between them. The CDR3 is 13 amino acids. CDR3: CASSHPAEDTQYF. In DNA form, the CDR3 reads TGTGCCAGCAGCCACCCTGCGGAAGATACGCAGTATTTT.

This clone was detected a few times. This chain joins TRBV2 and TRBJ1-5; D is uncertain. This CDR3 comprises 14 residues. The germline V gene has CDR1 SNHLY and CDR2 FYNNEI. The V end lost 7 bases, the J end lost 7 bases, and 17 bases lay between the germline ends. The CDR3 here is CASTENSWEQPQHF. In nucleotides, the CDR3 is TGTGCCAGCACCGAAAACTCCTGGGAACAGCCCCAGCATTTT.

This clone was counted between two and nine times. This sequence joins TRBV5-1 and TRBJ2-7; 9 nucleotides match TRBD1. V was pared by 1 base and J by 4 bases, with 9 bases of the junction left unmatched. CDR1 SGHRS and CDR2 YFSETQ come from the germline V gene. This CDR3 has 16 amino acids. The CDR3, as DNA: TGCGCCAGCAGCTTGAATTCCGGGACAGGGTCATACGAGCAGTACTTC. Translation: CASSLNSGTGSYEQYF.

The chain recombines TRBV7-9 with TRBJ1-1; 7 bases are shared with TRBD1. Per the germline V gene, CDR1 is SEHNR and CDR2 is FQNEAQ (reference sequence). V was pared by 6 bases and J by 6 bases, with 7 bases of the junction left unmatched. The CDR3 extends over 13 amino acids. CDR3 sequence (DNA): TGTGCCAGCAGGAGACAGGGTTCGTCTGAAGCTTTCTTT. It is translated as CASRRQGSSEAFF. Full variable domain (outside the CDR3, taken from reference TRBV7-9 and TRBJ1-1): DTGVSQNPRHKITKRGQNVTFRCDPISEHNRLYWYRQTLGQGPEFLTYFQNEAQLEKSRLLSDRFSAERPKGSFSTLEIQRTEQGDSAMYLCASRRQGSSEAFFGQGTRLTVV.

The J gene is TRBJ1-1, the V gene TRBV15, with D possibly being TRBD1 (6 bases). V was cut by 2 bases and J by 2 bases, with 12 bases left in between. The CDR3 is made up of 15 amino acids. Germline-derived CDR1 and CDR2 are LNHNV and YYDKDF (reference sequence). DNA of the CDR3: TGTGCCACCAGCAGATGGGACACCCTCAACACTGAAGCTTTCTTT. Amino acid sequence: CATSRWDTLNTEAFF.